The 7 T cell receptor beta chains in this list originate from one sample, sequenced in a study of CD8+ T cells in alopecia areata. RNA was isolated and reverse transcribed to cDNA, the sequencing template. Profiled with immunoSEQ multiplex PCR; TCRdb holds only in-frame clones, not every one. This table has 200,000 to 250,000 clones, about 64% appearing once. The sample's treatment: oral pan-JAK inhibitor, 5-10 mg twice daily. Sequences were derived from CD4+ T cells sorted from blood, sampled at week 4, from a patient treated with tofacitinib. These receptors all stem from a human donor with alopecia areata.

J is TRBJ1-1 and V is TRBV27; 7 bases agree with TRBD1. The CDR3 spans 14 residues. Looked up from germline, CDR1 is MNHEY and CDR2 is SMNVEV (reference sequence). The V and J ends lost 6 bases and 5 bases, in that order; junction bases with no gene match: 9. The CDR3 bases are TGTGCCAGCAGCCACTACAGGGGAGGGACTGAAGCTTTCTTT. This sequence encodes CASSHYRGGTEAFF.

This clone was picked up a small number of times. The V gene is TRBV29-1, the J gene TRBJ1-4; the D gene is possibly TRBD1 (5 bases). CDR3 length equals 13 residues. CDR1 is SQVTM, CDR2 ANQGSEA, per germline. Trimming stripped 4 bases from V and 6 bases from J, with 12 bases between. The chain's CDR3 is CSVARDADEKLFF. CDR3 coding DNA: TGCAGCGTTGCGAGGGACGCTGATGAAAAACTGTTTTTT.

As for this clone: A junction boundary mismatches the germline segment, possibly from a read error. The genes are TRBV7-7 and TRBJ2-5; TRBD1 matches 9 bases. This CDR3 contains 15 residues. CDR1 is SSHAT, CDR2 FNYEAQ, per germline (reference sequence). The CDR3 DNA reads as TGTGCTAGCAGCTTAGGACAGGGGATCCAAGAGACCCAGTACTTC. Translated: CASSLGQGIQETQYF. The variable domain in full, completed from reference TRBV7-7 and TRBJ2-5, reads GAGVSQSPRYKVTKRGQDVTLRCDPISSHATLYWYQQALGQGPEFLTYFNYEAQPDKSGLPSDRFSAERPEGSISTLTIQRTEQRDSAMYRCASSLGQGIQETQYFGPGTRLLVL.

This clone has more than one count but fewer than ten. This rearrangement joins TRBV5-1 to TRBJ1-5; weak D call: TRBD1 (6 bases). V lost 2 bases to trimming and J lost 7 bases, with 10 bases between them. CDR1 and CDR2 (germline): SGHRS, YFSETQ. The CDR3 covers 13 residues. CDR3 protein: CASSLQGEQPQHF. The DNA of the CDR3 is TGCGCCAGCAGCTTACAGGGCGAGCAGCCCCAGCATTTT.

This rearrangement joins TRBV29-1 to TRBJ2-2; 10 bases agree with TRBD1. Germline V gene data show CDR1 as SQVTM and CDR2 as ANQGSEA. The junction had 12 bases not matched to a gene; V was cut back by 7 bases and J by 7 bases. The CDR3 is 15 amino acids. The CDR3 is CSAVWGTGEIGELFF. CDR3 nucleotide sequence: TGCAGCGCCGTCTGGGGGACAGGGGAGATCGGGGAGCTGTTTTTT.

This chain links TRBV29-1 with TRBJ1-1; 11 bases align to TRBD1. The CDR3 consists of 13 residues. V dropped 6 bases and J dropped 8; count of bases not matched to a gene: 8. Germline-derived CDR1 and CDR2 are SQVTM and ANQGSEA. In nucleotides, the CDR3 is TGCAGCGTCGGGACAGGGGGGCTCCGGGAAGCTTTCTTT. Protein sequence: CSVGTGGLREAFF. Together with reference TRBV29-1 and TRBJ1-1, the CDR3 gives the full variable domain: SAVISQKPSRDICQRGTSLTIQCQVDSQVTMMFWYRQQPGQSLTLIATANQGSEATYESGFVIDKFPISRPNLTFSTLTVSNMSPEDSSIYLCSVGTGGLREAFFGQGTRLTVV.

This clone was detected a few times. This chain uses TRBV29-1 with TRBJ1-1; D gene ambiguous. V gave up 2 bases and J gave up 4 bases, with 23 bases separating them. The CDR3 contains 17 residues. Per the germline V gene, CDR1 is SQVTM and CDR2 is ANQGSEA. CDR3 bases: TGCAGCGTTGAAATTCCAGAACAGTTGGCGGGCCGCACTGAAGCTTTCTTT. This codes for CSVEIPEQLAGRTEAFF.